This note documents a single T cell receptor (beta chain) sequence. This sample was taken from a study of blood T cell repertoires in COVID-19. Study as a whole: The United States, Italy and Spain provided the acute and convalescent COVID-19 samples. Sources were T cells, B-cell-depleted T cells, or PBMCs; the material itself was cDNA or gDNA.

The ends were cut back, 0 bases at V and 5 bases at J, with 14 bases in the middle. The CDR3 extends over 15 amino acids. Per the authors' pipeline: Quantification of nucleated cells was approximated via reference gene primer amplification. Produced via immunoSEQ multiplex PCR; TCRdb's table is partial and in-frame only. That table is the source of V, J and clone size, and D and trimming were worked out from the DNA. The sample includes 120,000 to 150,000 clones, about 87% of them seen just once. The source material was peripheral blood. The chain recombines TRBV23-1 with TRBJ2-7; possible D gene TRBD1, 5 bases. TRBV23-1 is flagged as an ORF with uncertain function. The TCR originated in a woman aged 50 to 65 with active or convalescent COVID-19. CDR3 coding DNA: TGCGCCAGCAGTCAATCGCCAGGGCAGGATAACGAGCAGTACTTC. Amino acid sequence: CASSQSPGQDNEQYF.